This TCR beta chain derives from a study of cytomegalovirus exposure and HLA in healthy donors. Whole-study findings and limits: Some public TCRs appeared in many individuals, while most sequences were rare. A few CMV-associated chains were confirmed in vitro to be specific for CMV antigens. High sensitivity and specificity were reportedly achieved when the classifier diagnosed cytomegalovirus status.

These donors were members of the roughly 110-subject validation cohort, a group separate from the approximately 640-subject first cohort. Concerning this clone itself: The antigen remains unidentified.

This CDR3 comprises 16 residues. CDR1 is SGHTA and CDR2 is FQGNSA in the germline V gene. Losses at the gene ends were 6 bases for V and 6 bases for J; bases not matched to a gene: 15. The assay was immunoSEQ multiplex PCR, and TCRdb's table has in-frame clones only and misses some. The sample has 150,000 to 200,000 clones, around four fifths seen once. The clonotype originates from a man aged 25 to 45 in good health and CMV-seropositive. The rearrangement uses TRBV7-2 and TRBJ2-3; TRBD2 matches at 7 bases. Sequencing was performed on PBMCs. Here the CDR3 reads CASSRSPGGRVDTQYF. The CDR3 DNA follows: TGTGCCAGCAGTCGATCCCCGGGAGGCCGGGTGGATACGCAGTATTTT.